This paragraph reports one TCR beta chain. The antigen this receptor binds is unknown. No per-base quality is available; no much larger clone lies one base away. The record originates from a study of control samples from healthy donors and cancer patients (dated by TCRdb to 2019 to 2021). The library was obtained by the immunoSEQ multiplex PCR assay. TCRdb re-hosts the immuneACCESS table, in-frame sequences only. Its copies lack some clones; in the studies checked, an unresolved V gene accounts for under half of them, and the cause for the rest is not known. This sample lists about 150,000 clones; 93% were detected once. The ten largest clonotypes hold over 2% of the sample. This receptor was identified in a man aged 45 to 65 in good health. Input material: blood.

The CDR3 reads CASSPLKTSGQETQYF. At the DNA level, the sequence is TGTGCCAGCAGCCCCCTCAAAACTAGCGGACAAGAGACCCAGTACTTC. The chain was built from TRBV14 and TRBJ2-5; 8 bases in the junction line up with TRBD2. CDR1 and CDR2 (SGHDN, FVKESK) derive from the germline V gene. The CDR3, cysteine through phenylalanine, is 16 amino acids long. Just the 48-base CDR3 DNA is kept, in frame starting at base 1. From V the trimming removes 4 bases and from J it removes 2 bases, while the gene matches leave 9 bases of the junction unaccounted for.